The clone carrying this T cell receptor beta chain has a handful of counts. What it binds is unknown. The sample originates from a study of T cell repertoires in cytomegalovirus infection. Notes on the study in general: Cumulative public TCR beta family frequency identified carriers of CMV plus the relevant HLA.

TCRdb used MiXCR to reprocess the reads, holding one entry per CDR3 protein. The table has more than 150,000 distinct CDR3 sequences, under 25% seen once. The CDR3 is made up of 13 amino acids. Trimming shortened V by 3 bases and J by 3 bases, and 8 bases separated the two germline ends. Germline V lookup: CDR1 SNHLY, CDR2 FYNNEI. Specimen: PBMCs. The V gene is TRBV2, the J gene TRBJ2-5; no reliable D call. This TCR came from a human donor in good health (CMV status not recorded). Some clones in this sample may be carry-over from other donors' samples. The CDR3 is CASSEDLKETQYF. The CDR3 coding sequence is TGTGCCAGCAGTGAGGACCTCAAAGAGACCCAGTACTTC.